The 31 T cell receptor beta chains listed next were all sequenced from one sample in a study of shared clonotypes between healthy human individuals. Sequenced by immunoSEQ multiplex PCR; TCRdb stores in-frame clones only, minus some. The sample holds roughly 2.4 million clones; 90% to 96% are singletons and the top ten take around 0.13%. The material sequenced was naive CD4+ T cells sorted from blood. The subset here: CD45RA+ positively selected. The receptors were sampled from a man aged 18 to 30 in good health.

J is TRBJ2-3 and V is TRBV7-9; D perhaps matches TRBD1 (6 bases). Per the germline V gene, CDR1 is SEHNR and CDR2 is FQNEAQ (reference sequence). The V end lost 0 bases, the J end lost 5 bases, and 12 bases lay between the germline ends. CDR3 length: 15 residues. CDR3 protein: CASSLAGARGDTQYF. CDR3 nucleotides: TGTGCCAGCAGCTTAGCGGGGGCCAGAGGAGATACGCAGTATTTT.

The rearrangement uses TRBV7-9 and TRBJ2-2; 11 bases are a match to TRBD1. Trimming removed 5 bases from V and 6 bases from J; junction bases left unmatched: 11. The CDR3 runs 17 residues. Germline CDR1 reads SEHNR; CDR2 reads FQNEAQ (reference sequence). CDR3 region: CASSRLPGQGEAGELFF. CDR3 sequence (DNA): TGTGCCAGCAGCCGTCTTCCGGGACAGGGGGAAGCCGGGGAGCTGTTTTTT.

The chain couples TRBV27 to TRBJ1-5; 9 bases are a match to TRBD1. Germline lookup yields CDR1 MNHEY and CDR2 SMNVEV (reference sequence). The CDR3 extends over 17 amino acids. The J segment lost 2 bases and the V segment lost 5 bases, leaving 10 bases of the junction unmatched. The CDR3 nucleotides are TGTGCCAGCAGTCAGCGGACAGGGGACGTCGGCAATCAGCCCCAGCATTTT. This encodes CASSQRTGDVGNQPQHF.

The genes are TRBV6-5 and TRBJ2-7; a possible D gene is TRBD2 (5 bases). The germline gives CDR1 MNHEY, CDR2 SVGAGI. This CDR3 has 13 amino acids. Trimming left V 8 bases short and J 2 bases short, with 13 bases between. The DNA for the CDR3 is TGTGCCAGCGGACTTACCTTCCCCTACGAGCAGTACTTC. It yields the protein CASGLTFPYEQYF.

This clone was seen once. The V gene is TRBV5-1, the J gene TRBJ1-2, with 7 nucleotides matching TRBD1. Germline V gives CDR1 SGHRS, CDR2 YFSETQ. The CDR3 runs to 15 residues. With V trimmed by 0 bases and J by 6 bases, 8 bases remained unmatched. This CDR3 is CASSLAGAGGNGYTF. Written as DNA, the CDR3 is TGCGCCAGCAGCTTGGCCGGGGCAGGGGGAAATGGCTACACCTTC.

The gene calls are TRBV30 and TRBJ2-3; D is ambiguous. Trimming removed 0 bases from V and 6 bases from J, with 4 bases in between. Germline CDR1 and CDR2: GTSNPN and SVGIG (reference sequence). This CDR3 comprises 11 residues. The CDR3 sequence is CAWSVHDTQYF. In nucleotides, the CDR3 is TGTGCCTGGAGTGTACATGATACGCAGTATTTT.

The rearrangement joins TRBV30 to TRBJ2-3; possible D gene TRBD1, 6 bases. The germline V gene encodes CDR1 GTSNPN and CDR2 SVGIG (reference sequence). The V end was cut by 3 bases, the J end by 3 bases, with 13 bases between. The CDR3 has 14 amino acids. The CDR3 sequence: CAWRDSPLTDTQYF. The CDR3 DNA follows: TGTGCCTGGAGGGACAGTCCCTTGACAGATACGCAGTATTTT.

V usage is TRBV11-1 and J usage is TRBJ2-1; TRBD1 is a possible D gene (5 bases). Germline loops: CDR1 SGHAT, CDR2 FQDESV (reference sequence). Trimming took 7 bases from V and 6 from J, leaving 19 bases between them. This CDR3 comprises 15 residues. CDR3 in amino acids: CASTLAAGSRNEQFF. CDR3 bases: TGTGCCAGCACCCTCGCGGCAGGGTCTCGCAATGAGCAGTTCTTC.

V usage is TRBV7-2 and J usage is TRBJ1-2, with D possibly TRBD1 on 5 matching bases. The CDR3 loop spans 15 amino acids. Trimming cost V 5 bases and J 4 bases, with 17 bases left between them. The germline V gene has CDR1 SGHTA and CDR2 FQGNSA. The CDR3 loop is CASSAHRQNSYGYTF. In DNA, the CDR3 is TGTGCCAGCAGCGCCCACAGACAGAACTCCTATGGCTACACCTTC.

This chain uses TRBV4-3 with TRBJ2-2; D might be TRBD2 (6 bases). CDR3 length: 17 residues. CDR1 LGHNA and CDR2 YSLEER come from the germline V gene. Trimming removed 0 bases at V and 5 bases at J, with 16 bases between. The CDR3 here is CASSQDYAGRGTGELFF. CDR3 nucleotide sequence: TGCGCCAGCAGCCAAGATTACGCGGGAAGGGGTACCGGGGAGCTGTTTTTT.

The chain has TRBV18 and TRBJ2-7, with TRBD1 matching over 7 bases. The V gene end was trimmed by 5 bases and the J gene end by 6 bases; junction bases not matched to a gene: 13. CDR3 length equals 15 residues. In germline, CDR1 is KGHSH, CDR2 LQKENI. CDR3 residues: CASSSQRTGEVEQYF. In nucleotides, the CDR3 is TGTGCCAGCTCAAGCCAACGGACAGGCGAGGTCGAGCAGTACTTC.

V gene TRBV6-5 combines with J gene TRBJ2-7, with D possibly being TRBD2 (5 bases). CDR3 length equals 14 residues. V lost 6 bases, J lost 0 bases, and 12 bases lay in between. CDR1 and CDR2 from the germline V gene are MNHEY and SVGAGI. The CDR3 bases are TGTGCCAGCAGGGGTAGCGCGACCTCCTACGAGCAGTACTTC. It codes for CASRGSATSYEQYF.

The chain employs TRBV5-1 and TRBJ1-2, with 9 bases lining up with TRBD1. The CDR3 spans 14 residues. From germline, CDR1 is SGHRS and CDR2 YFSETQ. The ends lost 1 base at V and 6 bases at J; junction bases unmatched: 4. The CDR3 region is CASSLMGQGDGYTF. The CDR3 DNA reads as TGCGCCAGCAGCTTGATGGGACAGGGCGATGGCTACACCTTC.

The V and J genes are TRBV7-6 and TRBJ2-2, with 12 bases that match TRBD1. The J segment lost 4 bases and the V segment lost 0 bases, leaving 6 bases of the junction unmatched. Germline CDR1 reads SGHVS; CDR2 reads FNYEAQ. The CDR3 is 18 residues long. DNA for the CDR3: TGTGCCAGCAGCTTAGCGCAAGGGACAGGGGGCATCACCGGGGAGCTGTTTTTT. Its translation: CASSLAQGTGGITGELFF.

This chain links TRBV6-1 with TRBJ2-3, with 12 bases matching TRBD2. CDR3 size: 15 residues. J lost 4 bases, V lost 5 bases, and 4 bases had no gene match. CDR1 and CDR2 (germline): MNHNS, SASEGT. The CDR3 spells CASSPSGGAADTQYF. The CDR3 DNA reads as TGTGCCAGCAGTCCTAGCGGGGGGGCCGCAGATACGCAGTATTTT.

V gene TRBV7-2 combines with J gene TRBJ1-6; D remains ambiguous. The CDR3 has 13 residues. V was cut by 3 bases and J by 7 bases, with 7 bases left in between. Per the germline V gene, CDR1 is SGHTA and CDR2 is FQGNSA. This CDR3 reads CASSFNGNSPLHF. DNA of the CDR3: TGTGCCAGCAGCTTTAATGGGAATTCACCCCTCCACTTT.

The CDR3 region is CAISESSGRWNEQFF. The DNA of the CDR3 is TGTGCCATCAGTGAGTCTAGCGGGAGGTGGAATGAGCAGTTCTTC. The J gene is TRBJ2-1, the V gene TRBV10-3; 10 bases are shared with TRBD2. The CDR3 runs 15 residues. Losses at the gene ends were 0 bases for V and 7 bases for J; bases not matched to a gene: 3. From germline, CDR1 is ENHRY and CDR2 SYGVKD.

In nucleotides, the CDR3 is TGTGCCAGCACCCCAGGGCACTTGGACACCTACGAGCAGTACTTC. This codes for CASTPGHLDTYEQYF. J is TRBJ2-7 and V is TRBV6-5, with TRBD1 as a possible D gene (5 bases). This CDR3 contains 15 residues. Germline-derived CDR1 and CDR2 are MNHEY and SVGAGI. The ends were cut back, 7 bases at V and 2 bases at J, with 18 bases in the middle.

This chain links TRBV5-4 with TRBJ1-1; tentative D call: TRBD1 (5 bases). The CDR3 sequence is 15 residues long. Germline CDR1 and CDR2: SGHNT and YYREEE (reference sequence). V lost 8 bases and J lost 3, with 20 bases in between. CDR3 residues: CARPGALELDTEAFF. The CDR3 nucleotides read TGTGCCAGACCCGGGGCCTTGGAGCTGGACACTGAAGCTTTCTTT.

The chain carries TRBV5-1 and TRBJ1-5; D is possibly TRBD1 (5 bases). The germline gives CDR1 SGHRS, CDR2 YFSETQ. The CDR3 spans 15 residues. Trimming cost V 1 base and J 3 bases, with 11 bases left between them. CDR3 sequence (DNA): TGCGCCAGCAGCTTGCAGGGCCTTATCAATCAGCCCCAGCATTTT. Its protein is CASSLQGLINQPQHF.

This clone was seen only once. The CDR3 reads CASRRGGETQYF. CDR3 nucleotides: TGTGCCAGCAGGAGGGGGGGGGAGACCCAGTACTTC. V gene TRBV6-6 combines with J gene TRBJ2-5; D is possibly TRBD2 (7 bases). V lost 6 bases and J 5 bases, leaving 10 bases between the germline ends. The germline gives CDR1 MNHNY, CDR2 SVGAGI (reference sequence). The CDR3 loop spans 12 amino acids.

The J gene is TRBJ1-6, the V gene TRBV6-5, with D maybe TRBD1 (5 bases). The germline V and J ends were trimmed by 5 bases and 9 bases, with 17 bases remaining between them. This CDR3 comprises 15 residues. CDR1 and CDR2 from the germline V gene are MNHEY and SVGAGI. This chain's CDR3 is CASSGLGGVRSPLHF. CDR3 DNA sequence: TGTGCCAGCAGTGGTCTGGGAGGGGTCCGTTCACCCCTCCACTTT.

The chain employs TRBV12-5 and TRBJ2-7, with a tentative D call TRBD2 (5 bases). The CDR3 runs to 14 residues. The V and J ends lost 5 bases and 6 bases respectively, with 17 bases between them. Germline loops: CDR1 LGHNT, CDR2 FRNRAP. This CDR3 is CASGRPNRDGEQYF. The DNA for the CDR3 is TGTGCTAGTGGTCGACCCAACCGGGATGGCGAGCAGTACTTC.

This chain uses TRBV10-3 with TRBJ2-5; 7 nucleotides match TRBD2. Germline values: CDR1 ENHRY, CDR2 SYGVKD. The CDR3 contains 17 residues. The ends lost 4 bases at V and 2 bases at J; junction bases unmatched: 13. CDR3 bases: TGTGCCATCAGTGGCACTTCCCAACGGGGAGGGCAAGAGACCCAGTACTTC. Amino acid sequence: CAISGTSQRGGQETQYF.

As regards this clone: The sample has other DNA sequences that encode this CDR3 too. The chain links TRBV2 to TRBJ2-1, with a weak D call TRBD2 (6 bases). The V and J ends lost 3 bases and 7 bases respectively, with 10 bases between them. The CDR3 contains 13 residues. Germline V gene sequence: CDR1 SNHLY, CDR2 FYNNEI. CDR3 region: CASSDLGGNEQFF. DNA for the CDR3: TGTGCCAGCAGTGATCTTGGGGGGAATGAGCAGTTCTTC.

This clone was observed a single time. V and J are TRBV9 and TRBJ2-7, with 8 bases identical to TRBD1. V shed 3 bases and J 2 bases; nucleotides not matched to a gene: 7. The CDR3 is 15 amino acids. Germline CDR1 is SGDLS and CDR2 is YYNGEE. The CDR3 protein is CASSAGGQGAYEQYF. The CDR3 DNA sequence: TGTGCCAGCAGCGCCGGTGGACAGGGAGCCTACGAGCAGTACTTC.

The chain combines TRBV7-3 with TRBJ1-1; D is unresolved. V shed 1 base and J shed 4 bases, with 13 bases lying between them. The V gene's germline CDR1 is SGHTA and CDR2 FQGTGA. The CDR3 spans 15 residues. DNA of the CDR3: TGTGCCAGCAGCTTAAGCTCAGGTGGCTTCACTGAAGCTTTCTTT. Its protein is CASSLSSGGFTEAFF.

Remarks on this clone: The junction departs from the called germline gene at one end, perhaps through a read error. The rearrangement uses TRBV7-7 and TRBJ2-3; D is possibly TRBD1 or TRBD2 (5 bases each). The CDR3 has 14 amino acids. CDR1 is SSHAT, CDR2 FNYEAQ, per germline (reference sequence). In nucleotides, the CDR3 is TGTGCTAGCAGCGAGCGGACAACCACAGATACGCAGTATTTT. It yields the protein CASSERTTTDTQYF.

This sequence joins TRBV6-1 and TRBJ2-1; 8 bases map to TRBD2. The CDR3 extends over 14 amino acids. CDR1 is MNHNS, CDR2 SASEGT, per germline. With 7 bases clipped from V and 11 bases from J, the junction kept 13 bases outside the gene matches. CDR3 protein: CASTPGLEGGKQFF. DNA for the CDR3: TGTGCCAGCACTCCGGGACTAGAAGGCGGAAAGCAGTTCTTC.

The chain uses TRBV19 and TRBJ1-5, with 7 bases identical to TRBD1. The CDR3 runs 13 residues. Trimming removed 10 bases from V and 3 bases from J; junction bases left unmatched: 6. Germline assignment: CDR1 LNHDA and CDR2 SQIVND (reference sequence). CDR3 nucleotides: TGTGCCACCTTAGACAGGGACAATCAGCCCCAGCATTTT. This codes for CATLDRDNQPQHF.

V and J are TRBV5-1 and TRBJ1-2; unclear D gene. Trimming pared 4 bases from V and 8 bases from J, leaving 15 bases between. The CDR3 runs to 13 residues. Germline V gene data show CDR1 as SGHRS and CDR2 as YFSETQ. In DNA form, the CDR3 reads TGCGCCAGCAGCCTCCGGGGAGCCCACGGCTACACCTTC. Translation: CASSLRGAHGYTF. Full variable domain (rest looked up from reference TRBV5-1 and TRBJ1-2): KAGVTQTPRYLIKTRGQQVTLSCSPISGHRSVSWYQQTPGQGLQFLFEYFSETQRNKGNFPGRFSGRQFSNSRSEMNVSTLELGDSALYLCASSLRGAHGYTFGSGTRLTVV.